This T cell receptor beta chain was profiled in a study of tumor-infiltrating lymphocytes in primary liver carcinoma. V lost 1 base and J lost 5, with 16 bases in between. CDR3 length: 16 residues. Germline V gene data show CDR1 as PRHDT and CDR2 as FYEKMQ (reference sequence). TCR beta cDNA was prepared out of 450 to 500 ng total RNA by means of a constant-region primer. Three-round nested multiplex PCR performed with slightly modified ARM-PCR produced the TCR beta libraries. Use of TRBV1-TRBV30 forward primers with a C-beta reverse primer characterized the first two PCR rounds, which lasted around 10 cycles each. TCRdb reprocessed the multiplex PCR reads via MiXCR and lists one record per CDR3 protein. The table lists 45,000 or so distinct CDR3 sequences, about three quarters of them singletons. Each 20-30 mg portion of unsorted bulk tissue served as the source for co-extraction of RNA and DNA.

The chain recombines TRBV13 with TRBJ2-3, with D perhaps matching TRBD2 (5 bases). The sample taken for sequencing was liver tumor tissue from sampling region 2. Subset given: tumor region T2, inferior pole. The sequence came from a man aged 35 to 55 with primary liver carcinoma and hepatitis B virus infection. In nucleotides, the CDR3 is TGTGCCAGCAGCTTAGTAGGCGGGCGAGACATAGATACGCAGTATTTT. This sequence encodes CASSLVGGRDIDTQYF.